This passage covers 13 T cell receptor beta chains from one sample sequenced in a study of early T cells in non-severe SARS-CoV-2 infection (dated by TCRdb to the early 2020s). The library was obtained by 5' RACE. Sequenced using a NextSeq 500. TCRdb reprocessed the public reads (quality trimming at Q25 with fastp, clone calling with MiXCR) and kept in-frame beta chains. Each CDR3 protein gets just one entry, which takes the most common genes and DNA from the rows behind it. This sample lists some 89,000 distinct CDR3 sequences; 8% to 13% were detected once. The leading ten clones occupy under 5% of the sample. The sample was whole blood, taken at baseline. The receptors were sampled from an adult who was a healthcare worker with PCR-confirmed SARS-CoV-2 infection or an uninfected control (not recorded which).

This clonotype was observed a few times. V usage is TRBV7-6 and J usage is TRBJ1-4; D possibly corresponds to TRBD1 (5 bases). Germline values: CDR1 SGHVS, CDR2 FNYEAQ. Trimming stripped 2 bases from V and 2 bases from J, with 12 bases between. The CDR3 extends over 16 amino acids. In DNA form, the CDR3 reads TGTGCCAGCAGCTTAAAAGGGGATGAGACTAATGAAAAACTGTTTTTT. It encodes CASSLKGDETNEKLFF.

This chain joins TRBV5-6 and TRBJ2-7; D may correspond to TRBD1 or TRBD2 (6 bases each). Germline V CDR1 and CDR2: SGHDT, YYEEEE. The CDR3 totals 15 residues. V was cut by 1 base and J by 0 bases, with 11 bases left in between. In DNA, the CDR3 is TGTGCCAGCAGCTTGATCGGGGGCCTCTCCTACGAGCAGTACTTC. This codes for CASSLIGGLSYEQYF.

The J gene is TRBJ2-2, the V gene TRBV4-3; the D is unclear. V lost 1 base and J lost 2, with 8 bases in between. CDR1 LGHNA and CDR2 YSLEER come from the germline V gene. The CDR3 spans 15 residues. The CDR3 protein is CASSQAGLNTGELFF. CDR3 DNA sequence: TGCGCCAGCAGCCAAGCCGGCCTCAACACCGGGGAGCTGTTTTTT.

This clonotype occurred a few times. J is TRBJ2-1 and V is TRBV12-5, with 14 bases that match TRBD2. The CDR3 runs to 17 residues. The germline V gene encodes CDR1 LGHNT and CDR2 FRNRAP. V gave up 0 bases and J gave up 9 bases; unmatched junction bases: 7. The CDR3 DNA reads TGTGCTAGTGGTTTGGTACTTGGGACTAGCGGGAGTTTTGAGCAGTTCTTC. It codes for CASGLVLGTSGSFEQFF.

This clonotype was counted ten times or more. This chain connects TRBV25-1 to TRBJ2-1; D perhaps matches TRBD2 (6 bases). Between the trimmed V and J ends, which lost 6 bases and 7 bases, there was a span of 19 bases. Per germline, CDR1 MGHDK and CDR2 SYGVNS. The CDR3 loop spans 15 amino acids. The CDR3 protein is CASSLEGPYRNEQFF. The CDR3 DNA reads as TGTGCCAGCAGCTTGGAGGGACCATACAGGAATGAGCAGTTCTTC.

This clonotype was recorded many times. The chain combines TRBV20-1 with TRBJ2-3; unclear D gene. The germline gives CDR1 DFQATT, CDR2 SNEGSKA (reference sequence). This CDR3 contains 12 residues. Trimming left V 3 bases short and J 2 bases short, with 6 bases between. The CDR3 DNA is TGCAGTGCTAGGGGGAACACAGATACGCAGTATTTT. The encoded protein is CSARGNTDTQYF.

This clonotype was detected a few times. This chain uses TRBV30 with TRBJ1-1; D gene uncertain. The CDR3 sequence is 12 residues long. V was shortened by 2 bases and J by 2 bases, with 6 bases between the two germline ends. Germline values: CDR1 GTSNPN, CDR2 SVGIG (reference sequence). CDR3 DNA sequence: TGTGCCTGGAGTTGGTCAAACACTGAAGCTTTCTTT. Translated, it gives CAWSWSNTEAFF.

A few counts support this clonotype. The CDR3 region has the DNA TGTGCCAGCAGTGTCGGGAATTCACCCCTCCACTTT. It is translated as CASSVGNSPLHF. The chain joins TRBV2 to TRBJ1-6, with D uncertain. The V gene's germline CDR1 is SNHLY and CDR2 FYNNEI. V was cut by 4 bases and J by 7 bases, with 5 bases left in between. The CDR3 length is 12 residues.

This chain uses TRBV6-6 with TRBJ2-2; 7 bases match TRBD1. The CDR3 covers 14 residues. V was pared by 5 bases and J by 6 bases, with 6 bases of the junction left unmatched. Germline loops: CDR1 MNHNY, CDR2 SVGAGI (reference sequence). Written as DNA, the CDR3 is TGTGCCAGCAGTAACCGACAGGGTTCCGGGGAGCTGTTTTTT. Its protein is CASSNRQGSGELFF.

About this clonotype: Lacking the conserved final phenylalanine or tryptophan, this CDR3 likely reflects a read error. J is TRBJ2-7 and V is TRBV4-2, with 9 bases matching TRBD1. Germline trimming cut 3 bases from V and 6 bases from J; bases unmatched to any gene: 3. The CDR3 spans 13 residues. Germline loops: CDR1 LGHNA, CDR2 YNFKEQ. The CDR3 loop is CASSQGQGGEQYS. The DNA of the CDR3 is TGTGCCAGCAGCCAGGGACAGGGCGGCGAGCAGTACTCC.

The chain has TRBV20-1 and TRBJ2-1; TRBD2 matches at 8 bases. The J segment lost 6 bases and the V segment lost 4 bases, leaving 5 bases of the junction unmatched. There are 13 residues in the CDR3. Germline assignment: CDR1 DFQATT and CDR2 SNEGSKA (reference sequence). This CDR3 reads CSAITSGVNEQFF. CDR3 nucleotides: TGCAGTGCTATAACTAGCGGCGTCAATGAGCAGTTCTTC.

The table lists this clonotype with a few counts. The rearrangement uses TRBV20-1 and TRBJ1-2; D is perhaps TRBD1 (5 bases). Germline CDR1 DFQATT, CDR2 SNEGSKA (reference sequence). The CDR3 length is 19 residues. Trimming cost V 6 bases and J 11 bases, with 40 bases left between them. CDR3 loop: CSAARDGTIDFLMAKAYTF. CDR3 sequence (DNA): TGCAGTGCAGCCCGGGACGGCACCATCGACTTCCTTATGGCTAAGGCTTACACCTTC.

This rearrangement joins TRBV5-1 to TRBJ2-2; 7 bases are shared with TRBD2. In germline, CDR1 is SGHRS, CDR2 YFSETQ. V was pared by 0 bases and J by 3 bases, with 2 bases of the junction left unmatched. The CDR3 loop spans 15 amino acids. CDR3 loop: CASSLGLADTGELFF. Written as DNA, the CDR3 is TGCGCCAGCAGCTTGGGACTAGCAGACACCGGGGAGCTGTTTTTT.